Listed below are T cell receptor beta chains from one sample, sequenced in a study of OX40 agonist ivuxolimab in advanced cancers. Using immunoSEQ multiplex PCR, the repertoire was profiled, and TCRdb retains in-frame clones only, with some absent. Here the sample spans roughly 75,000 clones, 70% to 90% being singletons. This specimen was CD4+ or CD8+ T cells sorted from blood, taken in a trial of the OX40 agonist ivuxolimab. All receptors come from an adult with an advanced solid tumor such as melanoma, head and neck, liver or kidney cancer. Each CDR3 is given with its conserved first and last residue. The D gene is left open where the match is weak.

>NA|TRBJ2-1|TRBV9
CASSPWTPGNEQFF
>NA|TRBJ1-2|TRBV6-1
CASVGGTYGYTF
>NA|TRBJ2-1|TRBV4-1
CASSQSSGTHLNEQFF
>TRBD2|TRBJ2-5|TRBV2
CASSLGGLAGGQETQYF
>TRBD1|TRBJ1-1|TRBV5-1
CASSQGVNTEAFF
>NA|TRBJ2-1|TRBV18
CASSPPGAAIYNEQFF
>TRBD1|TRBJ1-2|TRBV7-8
CASKMWGQGAYGYTF
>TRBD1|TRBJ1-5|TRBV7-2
CASSYDRVNQPQHF
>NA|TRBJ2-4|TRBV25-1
CASMDSLAKNIQYF
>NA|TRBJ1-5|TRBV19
CASTVPTDEIYQPQHF
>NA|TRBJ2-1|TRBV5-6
CASSPDPRSEQFF
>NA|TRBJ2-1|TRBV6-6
CASSYPGVANNEQFF
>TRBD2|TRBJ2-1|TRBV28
CASSSSGSINEQFF
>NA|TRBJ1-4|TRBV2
CASSATGGEEKLFF
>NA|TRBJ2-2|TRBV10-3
CAISEQGHTGELFF
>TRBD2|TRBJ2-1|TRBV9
CASSLLAGANEQFF
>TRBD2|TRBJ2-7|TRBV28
CASSPTSGRLLSNEQYF
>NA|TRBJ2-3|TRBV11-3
CASSPTGTDTQYF
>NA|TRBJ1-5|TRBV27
CASSSRVEGNQPQHF
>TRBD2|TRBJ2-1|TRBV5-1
CASSLMRGSYNEQFF
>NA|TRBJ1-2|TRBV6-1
CASSEVQGSYGYTF
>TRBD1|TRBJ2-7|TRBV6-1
CASSGRDSLSWQYF
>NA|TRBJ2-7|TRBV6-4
CASSVEEGYEQYF
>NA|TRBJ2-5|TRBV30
CAWNPKAAETQYF
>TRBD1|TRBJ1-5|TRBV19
CASSAGQNQPQHF
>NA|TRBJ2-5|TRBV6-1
CASSPEETQYF